This T cell receptor (beta chain) came from a study of patients and donors after allogeneic stem cell transplantation. MiXCR was run by TCRdb on the RT-PCR reads, yielding one entry per CDR3 protein. Among tens of thousands of distinct CDR3 sequences listed, approximately 5.2% were seen once. This clonotype was seen at least ten times. Germline V lookup: CDR1 DFQATT, CDR2 SNEGSKA (reference sequence). Deletions cut 1 base from V and 6 bases from J, with 15 bases between. This CDR3 has 15 residues. J is TRBJ2-2 and V is TRBV20-1; tentatively, D is TRBD1 or TRBD2 (5 bases each). The TCR was taken from a human donor who was either an allogeneic HSCT recipient or a stem cell or donor lymphocyte infusion donor (not recorded which). It is not recorded whose cells these are; they may come from a transplant donor. Sequencing was performed on blood, either unsorted or a sorted T cell fraction (not recorded which). The CDR3, as DNA: TGCAGTGCTAGAGGTTCGCGCCAGGGAGCCGGGGAGCTGTTTTTT. It encodes CSARGSRQGAGELFF.